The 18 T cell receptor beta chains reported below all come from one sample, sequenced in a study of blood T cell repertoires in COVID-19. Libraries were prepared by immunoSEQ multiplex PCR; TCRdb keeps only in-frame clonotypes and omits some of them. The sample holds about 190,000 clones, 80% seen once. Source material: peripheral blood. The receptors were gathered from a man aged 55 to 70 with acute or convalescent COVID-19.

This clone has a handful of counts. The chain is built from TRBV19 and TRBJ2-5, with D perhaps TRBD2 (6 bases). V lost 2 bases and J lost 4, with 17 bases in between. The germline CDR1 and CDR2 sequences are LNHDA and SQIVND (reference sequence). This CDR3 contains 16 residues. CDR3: CASSIFGRRVAETQYF. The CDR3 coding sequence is TGTGCCAGTAGTATATTCGGCAGGAGGGTCGCAGAGACCCAGTACTTC.

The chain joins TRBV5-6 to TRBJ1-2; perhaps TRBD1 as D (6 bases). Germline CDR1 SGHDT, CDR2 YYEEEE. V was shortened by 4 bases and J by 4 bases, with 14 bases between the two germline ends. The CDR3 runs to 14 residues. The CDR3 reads CASSEGWGPYGYTF. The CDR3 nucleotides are TGTGCCAGCAGCGAGGGGTGGGGGCCCTATGGCTACACCTTC.

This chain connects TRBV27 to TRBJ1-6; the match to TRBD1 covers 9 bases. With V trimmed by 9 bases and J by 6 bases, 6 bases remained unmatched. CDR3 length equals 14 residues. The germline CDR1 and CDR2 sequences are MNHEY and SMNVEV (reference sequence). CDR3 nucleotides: TGTGCCAGTAGGACAGGGGTAGTTAATTCACCCCTCCACTTT. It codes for CASRTGVVNSPLHF.

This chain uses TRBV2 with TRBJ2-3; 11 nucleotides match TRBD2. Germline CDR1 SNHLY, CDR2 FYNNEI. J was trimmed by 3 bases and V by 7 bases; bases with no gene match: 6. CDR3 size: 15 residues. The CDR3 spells CASILLAGETDTQYF. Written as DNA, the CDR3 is TGTGCCAGCATTTTACTAGCGGGAGAGACAGATACGCAGTATTTT.

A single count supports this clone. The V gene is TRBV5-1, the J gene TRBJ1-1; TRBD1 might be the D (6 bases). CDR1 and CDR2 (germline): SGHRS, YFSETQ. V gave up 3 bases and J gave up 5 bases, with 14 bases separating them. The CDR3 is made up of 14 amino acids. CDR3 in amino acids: CASSSQGQGTEAFF. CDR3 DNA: TGCGCCAGCAGCTCACAGGGTCAGGGAACTGAAGCTTTCTTT.

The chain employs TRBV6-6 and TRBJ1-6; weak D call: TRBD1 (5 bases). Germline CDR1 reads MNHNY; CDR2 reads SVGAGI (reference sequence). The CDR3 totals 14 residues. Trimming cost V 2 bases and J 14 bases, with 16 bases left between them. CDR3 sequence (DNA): TGTGCCAGCAGTTACGGCACTCGCGGGGGAACCCTCCACTTT. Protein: CASSYGTRGGTLHF.

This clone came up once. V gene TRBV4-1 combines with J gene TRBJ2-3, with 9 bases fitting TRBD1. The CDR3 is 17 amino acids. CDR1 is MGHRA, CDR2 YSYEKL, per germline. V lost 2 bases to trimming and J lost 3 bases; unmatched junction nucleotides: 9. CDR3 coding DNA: TGCGCCAGCAGCCAAAGGGTAGTTGGGACAGGGACAGATACGCAGTATTTT. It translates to CASSQRVVGTGTDTQYF.

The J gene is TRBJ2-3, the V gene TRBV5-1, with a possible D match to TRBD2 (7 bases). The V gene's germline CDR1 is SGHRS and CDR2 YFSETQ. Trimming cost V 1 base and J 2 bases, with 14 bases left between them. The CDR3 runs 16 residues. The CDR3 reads CASSLTAGAPTDTQYF. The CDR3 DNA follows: TGCGCCAGCAGCTTGACGGCGGGGGCACCCACAGATACGCAGTATTTT. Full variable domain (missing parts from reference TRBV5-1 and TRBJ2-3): KAGVTQTPRYLIKTRGQQVTLSCSPISGHRSVSWYQQTPGQGLQFLFEYFSETQRNKGNFPGRFSGRQFSNSRSEMNVSTLELGDSALYLCASSLTAGAPTDTQYFGPGTRLTVL.

CDR3 DNA: TGCGCCAGCAGCTTGGCGGCGGGAGCAGATACGCAGTATTTT. It translates to CASSLAAGADTQYF. The V and J genes are TRBV5-1 and TRBJ2-3; 7 bases agree with TRBD2. Germline CDR1 reads SGHRS; CDR2 reads YFSETQ. This CDR3 region has 14 residues. Unmatched junction bases numbered 2, after V lost 0 bases and J lost 4 bases.

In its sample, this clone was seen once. Here the CDR3 reads CASSLDRASNQPQHF. The CDR3 DNA reads as TGTGCCAGTAGCCTCGACAGGGCGAGCAATCAGCCCCAGCATTTT. The chain couples TRBV19 to TRBJ1-5; 7 positions agree with TRBD1. The V gene's germline CDR1 is LNHDA and CDR2 SQIVND (reference sequence). J lost 1 base, V lost 6 bases, and 6 bases had no gene match. This CDR3 has 15 amino acids. The full variable domain, with the rest looked up from reference TRBV19 and TRBJ1-5, is DGGITQSPKYLFRKEGQNVTLSCEQNLNHDAMYWYRQDPGQGLRLIYYSQIVNDFQKGDIAEGYSVSREKKESFPLTVTSAQKNPTAFYLCASSLDRASNQPQHFGDGTRLSIL.

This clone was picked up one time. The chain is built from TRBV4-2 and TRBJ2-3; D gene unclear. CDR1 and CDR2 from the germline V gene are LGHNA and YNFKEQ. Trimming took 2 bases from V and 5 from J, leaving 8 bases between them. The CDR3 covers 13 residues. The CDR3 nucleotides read TGTGCCAGCAGCCAACGACTTGGAGATACGCAGTATTTT. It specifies CASSQRLGDTQYF.

CDR3 loop: CASSQQGQQPQHF. The CDR3 DNA reads as TGCGCCAGCAGCCAACAGGGTCAGCAGCCCCAGCATTTT. This chain uses TRBV4-3 with TRBJ1-5; possibly TRBD1 for D (5 bases). Trimming took off 2 bases at V and 7 bases at J, with 9 bases between the two ends. The CDR3 is 13 residues long. Germline values: CDR1 LGHNA, CDR2 YSLEER.

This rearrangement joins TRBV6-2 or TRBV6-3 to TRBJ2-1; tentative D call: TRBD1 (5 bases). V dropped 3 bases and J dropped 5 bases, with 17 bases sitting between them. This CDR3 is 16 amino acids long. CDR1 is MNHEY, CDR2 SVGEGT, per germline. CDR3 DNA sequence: TGTGCCAGCAGTTATGCAGGGCTACAACCTCACAATGAGCAGTTCTTC. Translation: CASSYAGLQPHNEQFF.

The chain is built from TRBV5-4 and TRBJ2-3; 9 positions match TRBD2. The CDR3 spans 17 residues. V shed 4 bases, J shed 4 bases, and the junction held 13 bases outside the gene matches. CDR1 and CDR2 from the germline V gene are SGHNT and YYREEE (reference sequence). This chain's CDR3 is CASSAGLANNLADTQYF. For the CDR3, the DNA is TGTGCCAGCAGCGCGGGACTAGCCAATAATTTAGCAGATACGCAGTATTTT.

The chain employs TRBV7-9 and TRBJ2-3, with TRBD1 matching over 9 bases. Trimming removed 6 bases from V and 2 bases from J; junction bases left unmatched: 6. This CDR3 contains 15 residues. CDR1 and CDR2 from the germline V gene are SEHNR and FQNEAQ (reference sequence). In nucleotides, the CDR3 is TGTGCCAGCAGTGGACAGGGGTCCTCCACAGATACGCAGTATTTT. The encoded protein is CASSGQGSSTDTQYF.

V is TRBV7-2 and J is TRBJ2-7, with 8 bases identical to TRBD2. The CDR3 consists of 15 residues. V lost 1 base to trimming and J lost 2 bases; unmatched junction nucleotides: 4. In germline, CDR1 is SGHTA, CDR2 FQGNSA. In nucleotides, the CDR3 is TGTGCCAGCAGCTTAGGGCAACTAGCGGCCTACGAGCAGTACTTC. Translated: CASSLGQLAAYEQYF.

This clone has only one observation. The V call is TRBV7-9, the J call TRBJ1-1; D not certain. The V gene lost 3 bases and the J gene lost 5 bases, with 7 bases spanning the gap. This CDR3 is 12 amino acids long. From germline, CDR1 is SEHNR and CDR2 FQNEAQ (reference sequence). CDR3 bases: TGTGCCAGCAGCTTCGATCGGACTGAAGCTTTCTTT. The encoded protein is CASSFDRTEAFF.

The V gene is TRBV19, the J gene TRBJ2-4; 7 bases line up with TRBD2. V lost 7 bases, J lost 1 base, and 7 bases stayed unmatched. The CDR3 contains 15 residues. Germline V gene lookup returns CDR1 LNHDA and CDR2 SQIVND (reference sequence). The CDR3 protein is CASTRGGLAKNIQYF. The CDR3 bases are TGTGCCAGTACCCGGGGAGGGCTGGCCAAAAACATTCAGTACTTC.